This TCR beta chain emerged from a study of T cell responses to AZD1222 COVID-19 vaccine. Background on the study: Some second doses came at about 4 weeks and others at about 12 weeks; these were pooled. Study-level points and caveats: Donors were mostly white British, more females; clonal diversity possibly underestimated. Spike-specific TCR breadth and depth grew following two AZD1222 doses. Within unmutated variant regions lay the reported targets of nearly half of spike-specific TCRs.

Comment on this clone: No antigen is known for it.

Assay used: immunoSEQ multiplex PCR; TCRdb lists only in-frame clones, some missing. The sample holds some 83,000 clones, 85% to 90% seen once. The source material was peripheral blood, sampled on day 0 of AZD1222 vaccination. This receptor was taken from an adult in good health.

The CDR3, as DNA: TGTGCCAGCAGTTGGGGGGTGGGCACTGAAGCTTTCTTT. Translated: CASSWGVGTEAFF. The chain couples TRBV12-3 or TRBV12-4 to TRBJ1-1; tentatively, D is TRBD1 (5 bases). Between the trimmed V and J ends, which lost 4 bases and 4 bases, there was a span of 10 bases. The CDR3 spans 13 residues.